This T cell receptor (beta chain) is drawn from a study of early T cells in non-severe SARS-CoV-2 infection (dated by TCRdb to 2020 to 2023). Notes on the research overall: Because TCR sequencing was done on bulk RNA from unsorted whole blood, the alpha and beta chains could not be paired.

The library was prepared using 5' RACE. TCRdb shows the sequencer as NextSeq 500. In the TCR library protocol, unique molecular identifiers were attached to individual cDNA molecules to correct for PCR bias and sequencing error. Both TCR alpha and beta chains were sequenced, and tight co-correlation was observed between alpha and beta sequence abundances in each sample. From the authors' description of their analysis: V gene, J gene and CDR3 annotation of TCR sequences was performed with Decombinator V4. Expanded TCRs were defined as changing significantly between any two time points under a Poisson model with p below 0.0001. TCR abundances were normalised to the total number of TCRs sequenced per sample and were expressed as counts per million. MAIT TCRs were defined by TRAV1-2 paired with TRAJ12, TRAJ20 or TRAJ33, and iNKT TCRs by TRAV10 paired with TRAJ18. A search of VDJdb, accessed on 1 November 2021, was run for TCRs annotated to CMV, EBV and SARS-CoV-2, with TCRs annotated for multiple antigens excluded. TCRdb redid the processing of the public reads, applying fastp at Q25 and MiXCR, and retained in-frame beta chains. Entries are consolidated by CDR3 protein sequence, retaining the most common genes and DNA. The V and J calls and clone size are TCRdb's, not the authors'. The sample includes some 100,000 distinct CDR3 sequences, with 14% to 15% observed a single time. Of the sample, 0.45% to 0.75% is held by the ten largest clones.

The CDR3 is made up of 15 amino acids, end residues included. Only the CDR3 portion is preserved as DNA: 45 bases, with reading frame beginning at the first base. V is shortened by 0 bases, J by 2 bases, and the region joining them spans 8 bases. CDR1 SGHNT and CDR2 YENEEA were looked up in the germline V gene. What the authors observed across the whole study: VDJdb matching was skewed toward anti-spike CD8 responses, so virus-specific expansions were likely underestimated and private and CD4 specificities were missed.

The study was a case-control design nested within a healthcare worker cohort in London, UK, with weekly nasopharyngeal swab PCR tests and blood sampling. Healthcare workers were enrolled in the week of the UK lockdown, from 23 to 31 March 2020, and were followed every week for up to 16 weeks. This clonotype was picked up a small number of times. No cognate antigen has been identified for it. A much larger clone differs from this one at a single base, so this may be a read error. The CDR3 carries no conserved terminal phenylalanine or tryptophan, so it likely arises from a read error. Input material: whole blood. The sequence is built from TRBV11-3 and TRBJ2-4; TRBD2 might be the D gene, on 6 matching bases. This receptor was identified in an adult who was a healthcare worker with PCR-confirmed SARS-CoV-2 infection or an uninfected control (not recorded which). At the DNA level, the sequence is TGTGCCAGCAGCTTAGATGCGGGACCCAAAAACATTCAGTACTCC. This sequence encodes CASSLDAGPKNIQYS.